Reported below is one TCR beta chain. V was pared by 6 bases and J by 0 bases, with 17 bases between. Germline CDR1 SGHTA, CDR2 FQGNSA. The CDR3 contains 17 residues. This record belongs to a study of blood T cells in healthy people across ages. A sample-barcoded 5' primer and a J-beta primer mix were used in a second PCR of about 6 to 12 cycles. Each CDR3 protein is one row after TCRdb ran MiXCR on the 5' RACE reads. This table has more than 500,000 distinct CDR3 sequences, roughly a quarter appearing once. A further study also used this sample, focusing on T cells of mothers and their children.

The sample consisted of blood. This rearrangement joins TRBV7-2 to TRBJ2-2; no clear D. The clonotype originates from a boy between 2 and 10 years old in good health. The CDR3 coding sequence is TGTGCCAGCAGAAAACCCGGACCAAACCCGAACACCGGGGAGCTGTTTTTT. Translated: CASRKPGPNPNTGELFF.